Listed below are T cell receptor beta chains from one sample, sequenced in a study of cytomegalovirus exposure and HLA in healthy donors. Clones were read by immunoSEQ multiplex PCR, and TCRdb kept only the in-frame ones, dropping some. The table lists about 190,000 clones, about 88% of them singletons. Sequenced input: PBMCs. The receptors originated from a young woman in good health and CMV-seronegative. Each CDR3 is given with its conserved first and last residue. D genes are given only for firm matches. Size values are once, few and many counts, or a class for expanded clones, and some rows have none.

CASSEGGRRTGELFF,TGTGCCAGCAGTGAAGGGGGGAGGCGGACCGGGGAGCTGTTTTTT,TRBJ2-2,TRBV6-1,-,-
CAFRQNSNQPQHF,TGTGCCTTCCGACAGAATAGCAATCAGCCCCAGCATTTT,TRBJ1-5,TRBV30,-,-
CASSPGQGGTIYF,TGTGCCAGCAGCCCCGGACAGGGGGGAACCATATATTTT,TRBJ1-3,TRBV9,-,TRBD1
CASSRLRDRGDEQYF,TGTGCCAGCAGCCGTTTGAGGGACAGGGGGGACGAGCAGTACTTC,TRBJ2-7,TRBV7-9,once,TRBD1
CASSLSPGDVATQYF,TGCGCCAGCAGCTTATCTCCAGGGGACGTAGCGACCCAGTACTTC,TRBJ2-5,TRBV5-1,-,-
CASSEPTSEQFF,TGCGCCAGCAGTGAGCCAACTAGCGAGCAGTTCTTC,TRBJ2-1,TRBV10-2,-,-
CASSPGGGDTQYF,TGTGCCAGCAGCCCGGGGGGGGGAGATACGCAGTATTTT,TRBJ2-3,TRBV7-3,-,TRBD2
CASSPRLGAGDTQYF,TGTGCCAGCAGCCCCCGGCTTGGCGCGGGAGATACGCAGTATTTT,TRBJ2-3,TRBV5-4,-,-
CASSHGSTDTQYF,TGTGCCAGCAGCCACGGGAGCACAGATACGCAGTATTTT,TRBJ2-3,TRBV6-4,-,-
CASSSGLAGVLDTQYF,TGTGCCAGCAGCTCGGGACTAGCGGGGGTATTAGATACGCAGTATTTT,TRBJ2-3,TRBV7-9,-,TRBD2
CASSLGQGASGYTF,TGTGCCAGCAGCTTGGGACAGGGGGCGAGTGGCTACACCTTC,TRBJ1-2,TRBV5-6,-,TRBD1
CSVGRWAMQETQYF,TGCAGCGTCGGAAGGTGGGCGATGCAAGAGACCCAGTACTTC,TRBJ2-5,TRBV29-1,-,-
CASSLAWQGNYGYTF,TGTGCCAGCAGCTTGGCCTGGCAGGGAAACTATGGCTACACCTTC,TRBJ1-2,TRBV5-5,-,-
CASSLYAGGLGYTF,TGTGCCAGCAGCTTATATGCAGGGGGCTTGGGCTACACCTTC,TRBJ1-2,TRBV7-2,-,TRBD1
CASSTWTDSNQPQHF,TGTGCCAGCAGTACCTGGACAGATAGCAATCAGCCCCAGCATTTT,TRBJ1-5,TRBV28,-,-
CASSPETVGYTF,TGTGCCAGTAGTCCGGAGACAGTTGGCTACACCTTC,TRBJ1-2,TRBV19,-,-
CASRGTGRGGNTIYF,TGTGCCAGTAGGGGGACAGGGAGAGGAGGAAACACCATATATTTT,TRBJ1-3,TRBV19,-,TRBD1
CASSHDRERQYF,TGTGCCAGCAGCCACGACAGGGAACGGCAGTACTTC,TRBJ2-7,TRBV7-2,-,TRBD1
CASSLRMSSGANVLTF,TGTGCCAGCAGCTTAAGAATGAGCTCTGGGGCCAACGTCCTGACTTTC,TRBJ2-6,TRBV7-9,-,-
CASSSEGGEQYF,TGCGCCAGCAGCTCGGAGGGGGGGGAGCAGTACTTC,TRBJ2-7,TRBV5-1,-,-
CASSKTGVNSPLHF,TGCGCCAGCAGTAAGACAGGGGTGAATTCACCCCTCCACTTT,TRBJ1-6,TRBV5-1,-,TRBD1
CASSSWNRASGANVLTF,TGTGCCAGCAGTTCATGGAACAGGGCCTCTGGGGCCAACGTCCTGACTTTC,TRBJ2-6,TRBV28,-,-
CASSPGGLNYGYTF,TGTGCCAGCAGCCCCGGCGGGCTTAACTATGGCTACACCTTC,TRBJ1-2,TRBV6-5,-,-
CASRLQGFTDTQYF,TGTGCCAGCAGGTTACAGGGATTCACAGATACGCAGTATTTT,TRBJ2-3,TRBV7-2,-,-
CASRAGQGGSNYGYTF,TGTGCCAGCAGAGCCGGACAGGGGGGATCTAACTATGGCTACACCTTC,TRBJ1-2,TRBV6-6,-,TRBD1
CASSLGGGNSYEQYF,TGTGCCAGCAGCTTAGGGGGCGGCAATTCCTACGAGCAGTACTTC,TRBJ2-7,TRBV7-6,-,-
CASSGGGGRRTGELFF,TGCGCCAGCAGTGGAGGAGGCGGGAGAAGGACCGGGGAGCTGTTTTTT,TRBJ2-2,TRBV10-1,-,TRBD2
CASRAGTGGETQYF,TGCGCCAGCAGGGCCGGGACAGGGGGGGAGACCCAGTACTTC,TRBJ2-5,TRBV5-1,-,TRBD1